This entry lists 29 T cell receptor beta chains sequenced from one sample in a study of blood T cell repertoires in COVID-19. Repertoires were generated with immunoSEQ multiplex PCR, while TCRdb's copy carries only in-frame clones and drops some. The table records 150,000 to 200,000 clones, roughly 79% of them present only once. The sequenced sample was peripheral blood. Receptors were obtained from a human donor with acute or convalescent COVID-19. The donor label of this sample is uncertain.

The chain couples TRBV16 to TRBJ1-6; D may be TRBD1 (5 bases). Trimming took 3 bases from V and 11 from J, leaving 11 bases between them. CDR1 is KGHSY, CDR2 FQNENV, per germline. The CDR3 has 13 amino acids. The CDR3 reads CASSQIGGTPLHF. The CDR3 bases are TGTGCCAGCAGCCAGATCGGGGGGACACCCCTCCACTTT.

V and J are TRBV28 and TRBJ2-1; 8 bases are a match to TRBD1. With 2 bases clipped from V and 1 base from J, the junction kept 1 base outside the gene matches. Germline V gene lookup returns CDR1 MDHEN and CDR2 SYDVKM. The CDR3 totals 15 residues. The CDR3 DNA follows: TGTGCCAGCAGTTTAACAGGGGGGTCCTACAATGAGCAGTTCTTC. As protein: CASSLTGGSYNEQFF.

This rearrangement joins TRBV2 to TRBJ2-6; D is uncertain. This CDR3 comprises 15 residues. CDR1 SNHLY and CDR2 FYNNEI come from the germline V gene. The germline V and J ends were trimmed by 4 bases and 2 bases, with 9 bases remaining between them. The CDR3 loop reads CASSGFEAGANVLTF. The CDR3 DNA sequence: TGTGCCAGCAGTGGTTTTGAGGCTGGGGCCAACGTCCTGACTTTC.

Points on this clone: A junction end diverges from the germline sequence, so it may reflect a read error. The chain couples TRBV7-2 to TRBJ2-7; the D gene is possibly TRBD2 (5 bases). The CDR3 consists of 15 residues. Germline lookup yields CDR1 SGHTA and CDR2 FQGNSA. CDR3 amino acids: CAGSFQQGSSYEQYF. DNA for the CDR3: TGTGCCGGCAGCTTCCAGCAAGGGAGCTCCTACGAGCAGTACTTC.

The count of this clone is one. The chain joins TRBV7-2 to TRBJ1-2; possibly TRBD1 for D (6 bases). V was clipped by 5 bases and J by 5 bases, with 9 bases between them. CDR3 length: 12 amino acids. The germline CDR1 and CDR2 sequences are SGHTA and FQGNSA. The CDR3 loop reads CASSPGQYGYTF. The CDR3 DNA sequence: TGTGCCAGCAGCCCAGGACAGTATGGCTACACCTTC.

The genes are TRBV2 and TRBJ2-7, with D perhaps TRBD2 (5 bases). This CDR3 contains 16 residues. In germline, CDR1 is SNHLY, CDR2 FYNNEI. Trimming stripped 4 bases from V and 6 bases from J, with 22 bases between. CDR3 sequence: CASSAAVPGVELEQYF. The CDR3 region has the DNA TGTGCCAGCAGTGCCGCCGTCCCCGGGGTAGAGCTCGAGCAGTACTTC.

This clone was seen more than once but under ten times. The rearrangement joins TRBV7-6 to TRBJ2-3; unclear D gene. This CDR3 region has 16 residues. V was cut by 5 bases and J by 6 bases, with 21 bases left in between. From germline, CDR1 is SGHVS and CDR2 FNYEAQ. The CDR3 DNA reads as TGTGCCAGCAGCCCAACGGTTAGGAGAGGAAGGGATACGCAGTATTTT. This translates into CASSPTVRRGRDTQYF. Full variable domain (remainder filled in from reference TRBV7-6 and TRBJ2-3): GAGVSQSPRYKVTKRGQDVALRCDPISGHVSLYWYRQALGQGPEFLTYFNYEAQQDKSGLPNDRFSAERPEGSISTLTIQRTEQRDSAMYRCASSPTVRRGRDTQYFGPGTRLTVL.

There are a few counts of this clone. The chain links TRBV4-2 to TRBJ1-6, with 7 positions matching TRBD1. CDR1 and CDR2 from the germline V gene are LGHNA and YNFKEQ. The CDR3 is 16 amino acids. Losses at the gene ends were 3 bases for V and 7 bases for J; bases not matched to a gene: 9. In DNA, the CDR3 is TGTGCCAGCAGCCAGGAAACAGGGGTCGGAAATTCACCCCTCCACTTT. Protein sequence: CASSQETGVGNSPLHF.

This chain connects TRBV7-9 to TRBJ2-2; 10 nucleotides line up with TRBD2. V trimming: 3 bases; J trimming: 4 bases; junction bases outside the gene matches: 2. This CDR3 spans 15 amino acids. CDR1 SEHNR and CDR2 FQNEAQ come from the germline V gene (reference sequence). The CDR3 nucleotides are TGTGCCAGCAGCTTTTCTAGCGGGGGCACCGGGGAGCTGTTTTTT. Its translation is CASSFSSGGTGELFF.

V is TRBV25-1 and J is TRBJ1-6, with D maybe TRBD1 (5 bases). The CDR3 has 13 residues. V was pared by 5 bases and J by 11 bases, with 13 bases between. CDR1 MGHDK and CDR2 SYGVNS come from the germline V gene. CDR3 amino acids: CASSTAGRTPLHF. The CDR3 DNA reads TGTGCCAGCAGTACGGCGGGACGAACACCCCTCCACTTT.

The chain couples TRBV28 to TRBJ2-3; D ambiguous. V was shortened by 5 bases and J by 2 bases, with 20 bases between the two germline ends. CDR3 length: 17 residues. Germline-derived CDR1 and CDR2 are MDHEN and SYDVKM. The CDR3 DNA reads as TGTGCCAGCAGTGCCATAGGAGTCCGGCCCTCCACAGATACGCAGTATTTT. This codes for CASSAIGVRPSTDTQYF.

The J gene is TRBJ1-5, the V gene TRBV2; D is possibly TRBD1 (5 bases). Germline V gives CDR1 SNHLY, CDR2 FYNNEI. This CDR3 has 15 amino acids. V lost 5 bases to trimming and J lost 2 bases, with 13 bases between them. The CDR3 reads CASSYGQPGNQPQHF. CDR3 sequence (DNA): TGTGCCAGCAGTTACGGACAACCAGGCAATCAGCCCCAGCATTTT.

For the CDR3, the DNA is TGTGCCAGCAGCCGGGGGGGACTAGCGGGAGGGCGCACAGATACGCAGTATTTT. This encodes CASSRGGLAGGRTDTQYF. The J gene is TRBJ2-3, the V gene TRBV3-1 (or the pseudogene TRBV3-2); 16 positions agree with TRBD2. This CDR3 region has 18 residues. V shed 4 bases and J 1 base; nucleotides not matched to a gene: 5. Germline V gene data show CDR1 as LGHDT and CDR2 as YNNKEL (reference sequence).

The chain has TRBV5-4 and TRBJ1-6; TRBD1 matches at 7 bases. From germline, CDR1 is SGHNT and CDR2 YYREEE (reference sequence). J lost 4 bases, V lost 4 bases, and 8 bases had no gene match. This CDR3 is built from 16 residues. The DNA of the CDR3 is TGTGCCAGCAGCATGGGAGGGACAGCGTATAATTCACCCCTCCACTTT. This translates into CASSMGGTAYNSPLHF.

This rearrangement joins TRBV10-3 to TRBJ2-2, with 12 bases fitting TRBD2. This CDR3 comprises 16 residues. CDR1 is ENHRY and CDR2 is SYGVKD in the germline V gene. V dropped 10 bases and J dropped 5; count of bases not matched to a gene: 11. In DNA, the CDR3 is TGTGCCACCCTAGCGGGAGGGCCAATTGTTACCGGGGAGCTGTTTTTT. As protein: CATLAGGPIVTGELFF.

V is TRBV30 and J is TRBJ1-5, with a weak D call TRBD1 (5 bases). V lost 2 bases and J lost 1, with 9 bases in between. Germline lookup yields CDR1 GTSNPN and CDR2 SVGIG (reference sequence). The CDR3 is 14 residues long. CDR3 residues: CAWSSTASNQPQHF. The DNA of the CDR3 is TGTGCCTGGAGTTCGACAGCCAGCAATCAGCCCCAGCATTTT.

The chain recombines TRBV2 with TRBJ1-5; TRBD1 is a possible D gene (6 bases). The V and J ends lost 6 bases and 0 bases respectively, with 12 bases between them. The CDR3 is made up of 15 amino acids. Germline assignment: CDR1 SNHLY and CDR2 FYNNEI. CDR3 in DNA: TGTGCCAGCAGGGGAGGGGACACTAGCAATCAGCCCCAGCATTTT. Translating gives CASRGGDTSNQPQHF.

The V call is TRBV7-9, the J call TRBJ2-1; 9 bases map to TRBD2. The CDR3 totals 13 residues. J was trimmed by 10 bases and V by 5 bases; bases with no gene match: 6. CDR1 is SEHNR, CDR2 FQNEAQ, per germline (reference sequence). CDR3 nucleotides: TGTGCCAGCAGCGTCTTAGCGGGAGACGAGCAGTTCTTC. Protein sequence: CASSVLAGDEQFF.

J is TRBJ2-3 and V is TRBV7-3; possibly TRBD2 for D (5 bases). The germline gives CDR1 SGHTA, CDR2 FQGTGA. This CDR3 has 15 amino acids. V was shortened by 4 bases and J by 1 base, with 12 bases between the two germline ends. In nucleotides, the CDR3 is TGTGCCAGCAGCTCCCGAAAGGGAGGCACAGATACGCAGTATTTT. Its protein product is CASSSRKGGTDTQYF.

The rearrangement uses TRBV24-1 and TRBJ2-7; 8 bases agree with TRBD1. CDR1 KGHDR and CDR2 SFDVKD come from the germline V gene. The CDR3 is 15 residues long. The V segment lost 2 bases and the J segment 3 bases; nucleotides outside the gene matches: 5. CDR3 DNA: TGTGCCACCAGTGATTATCGACAGGGGAGCTACGAGCAGTACTTC. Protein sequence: CATSDYRQGSYEQYF.

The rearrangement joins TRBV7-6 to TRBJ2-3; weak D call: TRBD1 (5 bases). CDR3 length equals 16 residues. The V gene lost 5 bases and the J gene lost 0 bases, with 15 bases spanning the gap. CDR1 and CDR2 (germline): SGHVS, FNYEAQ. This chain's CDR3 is CASSRGTGTSTDTQYF. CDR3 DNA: TGTGCCAGCAGCCGCGGTACAGGAACTAGCACAGATACGCAGTATTTT.

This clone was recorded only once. Written as DNA, the CDR3 is TGTGCCAGCAGTTTGGGGACAGGGTCGACCAATGAGCAGTTCTTC. Translating gives CASSLGTGSTNEQFF. The V gene is TRBV28, the J gene TRBJ2-1; 9 bases are shared with TRBD1. Per the germline V gene, CDR1 is MDHEN and CDR2 is SYDVKM. This CDR3 has 15 amino acids. J was trimmed by 6 bases and V by 3 bases; bases with no gene match: 6.

The DNA for the CDR3 is TGTGCCAGCAGCCGCCCCAGCGGGGGGGCAAACAATGAGCAGTTCTTC. Encoded protein: CASSRPSGGANNEQFF. This rearrangement joins TRBV4-2 to TRBJ2-1; TRBD2 aligns across 10 bases. The CDR3 length is 16 residues. J gave up 5 bases and V 4 bases, and 8 bases lay outside the gene matches. Germline CDR1 reads LGHNA; CDR2 reads YNFKEQ.

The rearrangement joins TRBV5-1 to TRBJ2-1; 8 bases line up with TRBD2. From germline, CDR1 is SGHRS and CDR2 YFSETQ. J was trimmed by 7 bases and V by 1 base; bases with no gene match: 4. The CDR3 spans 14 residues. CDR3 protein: CASSLSGSGNEQFF. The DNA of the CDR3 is TGCGCCAGCAGCTTGAGCGGGAGTGGGAATGAGCAGTTCTTC.

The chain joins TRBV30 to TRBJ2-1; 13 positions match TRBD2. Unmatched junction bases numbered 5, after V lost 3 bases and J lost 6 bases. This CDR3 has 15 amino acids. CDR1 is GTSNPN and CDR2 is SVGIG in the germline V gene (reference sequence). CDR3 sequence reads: CAWRVTSGRSNEQFF. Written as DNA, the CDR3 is TGTGCCTGGAGGGTGACTAGCGGGAGGAGCAATGAGCAGTTCTTC.

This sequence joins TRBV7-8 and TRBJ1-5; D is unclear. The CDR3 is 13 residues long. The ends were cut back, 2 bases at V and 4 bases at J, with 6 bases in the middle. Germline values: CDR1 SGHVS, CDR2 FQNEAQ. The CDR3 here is CASSLSGNQPQHF. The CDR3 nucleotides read TGTGCCAGCAGCTTATCCGGTAATCAGCCCCAGCATTTT.

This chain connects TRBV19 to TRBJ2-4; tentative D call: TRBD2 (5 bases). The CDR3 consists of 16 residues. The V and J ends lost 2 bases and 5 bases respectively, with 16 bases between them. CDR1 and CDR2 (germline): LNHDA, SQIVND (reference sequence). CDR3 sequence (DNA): TGTGCCAGTAGTATAACGGGGTATGGTGGGCAAAACATTCAGTACTTC. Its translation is CASSITGYGGQNIQYF.

The CDR3 DNA reads TGTGCCAGTAAAGACAGTAGCAATCAGCCCCAGCATTTT. Its translation is CASKDSSNQPQHF. The genes are TRBV6-5 and TRBJ1-5, with D maybe TRBD1 (5 bases). The length of the CDR3 is 13 residues. Trimming shortened V by 9 bases and J by 0 bases, and 9 bases separated the two germline ends. Germline CDR1 is MNHEY and CDR2 is SVGAGI.

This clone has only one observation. CDR3 protein: CASSRLVQETQYF. The CDR3 nucleotides are TGTGCCAGTAGTAGACTGGTTCAAGAGACCCAGTACTTC. This chain links TRBV19 with TRBJ2-5, with D unresolved. Per the germline V gene, CDR1 is LNHDA and CDR2 is SQIVND (reference sequence). V was clipped by 4 bases and J by 2 bases, with 8 bases between them. CDR3 length equals 13 residues. Based on the CDR3 plus reference TRBV19 and TRBJ2-5, the full variable domain is DGGITQSPKYLFRKEGQNVTLSCEQNLNHDAMYWYRQDPGQGLRLIYYSQIVNDFQKGDIAEGYSVSREKKESFPLTVTSAQKNPTAFYLCASSRLVQETQYFGPGTRLLVL.